One and the same sample provided the 23 T cell receptor beta chains below, sequenced in a study of cytomegalovirus exposure and HLA in healthy donors (dated by TCRdb to 2017 to 2019). The library was made by the immunoSEQ multiplex PCR assay. The multiplex PCR relied on a mix of 60 forward primers for TCR Vbeta segments and 13 reverse primers for TCR Jbeta segments. Entries here come from immuneACCESS through TCRdb and include only in-frame sequences with V and J called. Some clones fail to appear in such tables; in the studies checked, an unresolved V gene covers under half of the shortfall, and the cause of the remainder is unknown. Counted in this sample were under 200,000 clones; over 9.5% of them appeared once. 7.8% of the sample goes to the ten largest clones. Material: PBMCs. Receptors were obtained from a man in his fifties in good health and CMV-seropositive.

The sample holds a few counts of this clone. CDR3 residues: CASSPTGTTTNEKLFF. The CDR3 DNA reads as TGTGCCAGCAGTCCTACCGGGACAACAACTAATGAAAAACTGTTTTTT. This chain connects TRBV27 to TRBJ1-4, with a possible D match to TRBD1 (6 bases). V was shortened by 5 bases and J by 0 bases, with 13 bases between the two germline ends. The CDR3 totals 16 residues. Germline V lookup: CDR1 MNHEY, CDR2 SMNVEV (reference sequence).

This clone was seen a handful of times. The CDR3 DNA follows: TGTGCCAGCAGCTTAACGACAGGGGCAGGCCAAGAGACCCAGTACTTC. It is translated as CASSLTTGAGQETQYF. The V and J genes are TRBV7-6 and TRBJ2-5; 8 nucleotides align to TRBD1. Germline CDR1 reads SGHVS; CDR2 reads FNYEAQ. The CDR3 covers 16 residues. V lost 2 bases to trimming and J lost 1 base; unmatched junction nucleotides: 6.

The genes are TRBV5-1 and TRBJ1-1; 10 nucleotides agree with TRBD1. V trimming: 4 bases; J trimming: 2 bases; junction bases outside the gene matches: 2. The CDR3 contains 14 residues. Germline V CDR1 and CDR2: SGHRS, YFSETQ. The CDR3 here is CASSGDRGNTEAFF. The CDR3 nucleotides are TGCGCCAGCAGCGGGGACAGGGGCAACACTGAAGCTTTCTTT.

This clone was counted ten times or more. The chain has TRBV7-2 and TRBJ2-3; 10 nucleotides agree with TRBD2. This CDR3 contains 16 residues. The germline V gene has CDR1 SGHTA and CDR2 FQGNSA. The V and J ends lost 1 base and 5 bases, in that order; junction bases with no gene match: 6. The CDR3 reads CASSLVSGGGGDTQYF. CDR3 nucleotide sequence: TGTGCCAGCAGCTTAGTCAGCGGGGGGGGCGGAGATACGCAGTATTTT.

There are a few counts of this clone. The V call is TRBV7-3, the J call TRBJ2-1; a weak D match, TRBD1 (6 bases). The CDR3 spans 13 residues. Germline CDR1 reads SGHTA; CDR2 reads FQGTGA. V lost 4 bases and J lost 6, with 10 bases in between. The CDR3 sequence is CASSSLDSNEQFF. CDR3 bases: TGTGCCAGCAGCTCGTTGGACAGCAATGAGCAGTTCTTC.

V is TRBV19 and J is TRBJ1-2; D perhaps matches TRBD1 (5 bases). Trimming took off 6 bases at V and 0 bases at J, with 14 bases between the two ends. The germline CDR1 and CDR2 sequences are LNHDA and SQIVND (reference sequence). The CDR3 has 15 residues. The CDR3 is CASSQGRTSNYGYTF. CDR3 bases: TGTGCCAGTAGCCAGGGCAGGACCTCTAACTATGGCTACACCTTC.

This clone was counted between two and nine times. V and J are TRBV9 and TRBJ2-2, with 10 bases fitting TRBD2. The CDR3 spans 16 residues. Germline CDR1 reads SGDLS; CDR2 reads YYNGEE. V dropped 1 base and J dropped 7; count of bases not matched to a gene: 7. The CDR3 nucleotides read TGTGCCAGCAGCGTACGAGCGGGGGGGCTTTTCGGGGAGCTGTTTTTT. Its translation: CASSVRAGGLFGELFF.

For the CDR3, the DNA is TGTGCCAGCAGTCATAGGGGGAACAATGAGCAGTTCTTC. Amino acid sequence: CASSHRGNNEQFF. The V call is TRBV6-5, the J call TRBJ2-1, with D maybe TRBD1 (6 bases). V lost 5 bases and J lost 5, with 10 bases in between. This CDR3 region has 13 residues. CDR1 and CDR2 from the germline V gene are MNHEY and SVGAGI.

In this sample, this clone turned up a few times. This chain links TRBV4-1 with TRBJ1-2, with a weak D call TRBD1 (5 bases). The CDR3 runs 13 residues. Germline V gene sequence: CDR1 MGHRA, CDR2 YSYEKL. V was trimmed by 4 bases and J by 8 bases, leaving 14 bases between them. The CDR3 here is CASSPLSGEGYTF. The CDR3 DNA sequence: TGCGCCAGCAGCCCTCTTTCGGGGGAAGGCTACACCTTC.

There are a few counts of this clone. This chain links TRBV16 with TRBJ2-7, with a possible D match to TRBD1 (6 bases). V was shortened by 6 bases and J by 2 bases, with 11 bases between the two germline ends. This CDR3 is built from 13 residues. Germline CDR1 KGHSY, CDR2 FQNENV. CDR3 in DNA: TGTGCCAGCAGTACAGGGTACCCCTACGAGCAGTACTTC. Its protein is CASSTGYPYEQYF.

The chain carries TRBV18 and TRBJ2-1; 7 bases align to TRBD1. Looked up from germline, CDR1 is KGHSH and CDR2 is LQKENI. This CDR3 has 14 residues. Trimming removed 6 bases from V and 5 bases from J; junction bases left unmatched: 7. The chain's CDR3 is CASSPVQGNNEQFF. Written as DNA, the CDR3 is TGTGCCAGCTCCCCGGTACAGGGGAACAATGAGCAGTTCTTC.

V usage is TRBV28 and J usage is TRBJ2-5; D perhaps matches TRBD2 (6 bases). The V end lost 5 bases, the J end lost 7 bases, and 20 bases lay between the germline ends. CDR3 length: 15 residues. CDR1 MDHEN and CDR2 SYDVKM come from the germline V gene. The CDR3 region has the DNA TGTGCCAGCAGTCTAACTCTTGAGGACGGGGGGACCCAGTACTTC. It codes for CASSLTLEDGGTQYF. Supplemented by reference TRBV28 and TRBJ2-5, the full variable domain reads DVKVTQSSRYLVKRTGEKVFLECVQDMDHENMFWYRQDPGLGLRLIYFSYDVKMKEKGDIPEGYSVSREKKERFSLILESASTNQTSMYLCASSLTLEDGGTQYFGPGTRLLVL.

V is TRBV19 and J is TRBJ1-2; 8 nucleotides match TRBD1. Germline trimming cut 2 bases from V and 4 bases from J; bases unmatched to any gene: 3. Looked up from germline, CDR1 is LNHDA and CDR2 is SQIVND (reference sequence). This CDR3 contains 14 residues. CDR3 region: CASSITGTGYGYTF. Written as DNA, the CDR3 is TGTGCCAGTAGTATAACCGGGACAGGCTATGGCTACACCTTC.

This rearrangement joins TRBV9 to TRBJ2-2; 8 bases align to TRBD2. Trimming took 2 bases from V and 8 from J; bases not matched to a gene: 5. Germline V gene lookup returns CDR1 SGDLS and CDR2 YYNGEE. The CDR3 consists of 14 residues. CDR3 in DNA: TGTGCCAGCAGCGTTAGCGGGGCTCGGGGGGAGCTGTTTTTT. Translated: CASSVSGARGELFF.

This clone has just a few counts. The chain carries TRBV7-3 and TRBJ2-2, with 7 bases fitting TRBD2. Germline V lookup: CDR1 SGHTA, CDR2 FQGTGA. This CDR3 contains 17 residues. With V trimmed by 5 bases and J by 6 bases, 15 bases remained unmatched. The CDR3: CASSPHPGWRGSGELFF. CDR3 DNA sequence: TGTGCCAGCAGCCCGCACCCCGGTTGGCGGGGGTCCGGGGAGCTGTTTTTT.

The chain is built from TRBV27 and TRBJ1-6, with a tentative D call TRBD1 (6 bases). Trimming cost V 6 bases and J 0 bases, with 12 bases left between them. Per germline, CDR1 MNHEY and CDR2 SMNVEV (reference sequence). The CDR3 runs to 16 residues. The CDR3 DNA reads as TGTGCCAGCAGCCCAACCAGGGGCTCCTATAATTCACCCCTCCACTTT. Residues: CASSPTRGSYNSPLHF.

The chain has TRBV7-9 and TRBJ2-5; maybe TRBD1 (6 bases). Germline-derived CDR1 and CDR2 are SEHNR and FQNEAQ (reference sequence). The CDR3 spans 12 residues. The germline V and J ends were trimmed by 4 bases and 3 bases, with 6 bases remaining between them. The CDR3 DNA is TGTGCCAGCAGCTACAGGGAAGAGACCCAGTACTTC. It specifies CASSYREETQYF.

This clone occurred a few times. This CDR3 reads CASSLDGAGNQPQHF. The CDR3 DNA is TGTGCCAGCAGTTTAGATGGGGCAGGTAATCAGCCCCAGCATTTT. The rearrangement uses TRBV28 and TRBJ1-5; possibly TRBD1 for D (5 bases). Looked up from germline, CDR1 is MDHEN and CDR2 is SYDVKM. With 2 bases removed from V and 4 bases from J, the gap between germline ends came to 12 bases. The CDR3 runs 15 residues. The full variable domain, completed using reference TRBV28 and TRBJ1-5, is DVKVTQSSRYLVKRTGEKVFLECVQDMDHENMFWYRQDPGLGLRLIYFSYDVKMKEKGDIPEGYSVSREKKERFSLILESASTNQTSMYLCASSLDGAGNQPQHFGDGTRLSIL.

This clone appeared a few times. V usage is TRBV7-8 and J usage is TRBJ2-7, with 9 bases matching TRBD2. The germline V gene has CDR1 SGHVS and CDR2 FQNEAQ. The length of the CDR3 is 13 residues. Losses at the gene ends were 3 bases for V and 6 bases for J; bases not matched to a gene: 3. CDR3 sequence reads: CASSFSGGSEQYV. In nucleotides, the CDR3 is TGTGCCAGCAGCTTTAGCGGGGGTAGCGAGCAGTACGTC.

The V gene is TRBV7-3, the J gene TRBJ1-1; possible D gene TRBD1, 5 bases. Germline V gene lookup returns CDR1 SGHTA and CDR2 FQGTGA. There are 13 residues in the CDR3. Trimming cost V 5 bases and J 3 bases, with 10 bases left between them. The CDR3 loop reads CASSPLGDTEAFF. The CDR3 nucleotides read TGTGCCAGCAGCCCTTTAGGGGACACTGAAGCTTTCTTT.

This clone was counted only a few times. J is TRBJ2-3 and V is TRBV29-1; D uncertain. Germline CDR1 is SQVTM and CDR2 is ANQGSEA. The CDR3 is 14 residues long. The V gene lost 6 bases and the J gene lost 4 bases, with 17 bases spanning the gap. CDR3 DNA: TGCAGCGTCGAGGAACTGTTGAGCTCAGATACGCAGTATTTT. Its protein is CSVEELLSSDTQYF.

This clone has just a few counts. The chain recombines TRBV2 with TRBJ2-3, with 7 bases lining up with TRBD2. J was trimmed by 2 bases and V by 2 bases; bases with no gene match: 7. This CDR3 is built from 16 residues. Per germline, CDR1 SNHLY and CDR2 FYNNEI. Here the CDR3 reads CASSELPGLITDTQYF. CDR3 coding DNA: TGTGCCAGCAGTGAACTCCCGGGACTAATCACAGATACGCAGTATTTT.

There are a few counts of this clone. The genes are TRBV6-6 and TRBJ2-4; tentative D call: TRBD1 (6 bases). Germline V CDR1 and CDR2: MNHNY, SVGAGI (reference sequence). This CDR3 contains 16 residues. V shed 2 bases and J shed 3 bases, with 14 bases lying between them. The CDR3 sequence: CASSYGAGEYKNIQYF. The CDR3 coding sequence is TGTGCCAGCAGTTACGGGGCAGGGGAATACAAAAACATTCAGTACTTC.